Below, 15 T cell receptor beta chains from the same sample are listed, as sequenced in a study of Ad26.COV2.S vaccination and SARS-CoV-2 variants. Indicated treatment: 15 to 20 received Ad26.COV2.S at low or high dose, single or two shots; five or six received placebo; per-sample allocation not given. Sampling happened 63 days after the first vaccine or placebo injection. Here immunoSEQ multiplex PCR was the method, and the copy in TCRdb shows in-frame clones only, minus some. The sample lists about 680,000 clones, roughly 90% occurring once. The sequenced sample was peripheral blood, obtained in a trial of Ad26.COV2.S vaccine versus placebo. These receptors were collected from a person aged 18-65 years who received the Ad26.COV2.S COVID-19 vaccine or a placebo.

The chain carries TRBV7-3 and TRBJ2-1; D is tentatively TRBD1 or TRBD2 (6 bases each). Between the trimmed V and J ends, which lost 0 bases and 0 bases, there was a span of 9 bases. Looked up from germline, CDR1 is SGHTA and CDR2 is FQGTGA. The CDR3 runs to 16 residues. CDR3 sequence reads: CASSLTGGSSYNEQFF. The DNA of the CDR3 is TGTGCCAGCAGCTTAACAGGGGGGAGCTCCTACAATGAGCAGTTCTTC.

This clone came up once. V is TRBV7-9 and J is TRBJ1-2; D may be TRBD1 (5 bases). The germline gives CDR1 SEHNR, CDR2 FQNEAQ (reference sequence). This CDR3 comprises 15 residues. Trimming left V 5 bases short and J 1 base short, with 14 bases between. CDR3 amino acids: CASSDGTDFNYGYTF. CDR3 bases: TGTGCCAGCAGCGATGGGACGGATTTTAACTATGGCTACACCTTC.

The chain is built from TRBV27 and TRBJ2-3; a possible D gene is TRBD2 (5 bases). Trimming stripped 4 bases from V and 4 bases from J, with 15 bases between. The CDR3 runs 15 residues. Germline CDR1 reads MNHEY; CDR2 reads SMNVEV (reference sequence). CDR3 DNA sequence: TGTGCCAGCAGTTCTCGGACTCCGGACGCAGATACGCAGTATTTT. It translates to CASSSRTPDADTQYF.

DNA of the CDR3: TGTGCCAGCAGCTTATCAGCCGGGGGAAGGTACACCGGGGAGCTGTTTTTT. This codes for CASSLSAGGRYTGELFF. V and J are TRBV7-2 and TRBJ2-2; the D gene is possibly TRBD2 (6 bases). CDR1 and CDR2 from the germline V gene are SGHTA and FQGNSA. V lost 2 bases and J lost 3, with 16 bases in between. The CDR3 spans 17 residues.

The chain carries TRBV20-1 and TRBJ2-1; possibly TRBD2 for D (5 bases). The V and J ends lost 3 bases and 0 bases respectively, with 12 bases between them. Germline V CDR1 and CDR2: DFQATT, SNEGSKA (reference sequence). This CDR3 has 15 amino acids. The CDR3 DNA reads as TGCAGTGCTAGTCGGCGGGCCAGCTCCTACAATGAGCAGTTCTTC. It yields the protein CSASRRASSYNEQFF.

The V and J genes are TRBV5-6 and TRBJ1-3; D is unresolved. Trimming cost V 2 bases and J 0 bases, with 9 bases left between them. The V gene's germline CDR1 is SGHDT and CDR2 YYEEEE. The CDR3 covers 15 residues. CDR3 nucleotide sequence: TGTGCCAGCAGCTTCAGGCCCTACTCTGGAAACACCATATATTTT. Translation gives CASSFRPYSGNTIYF.

This clone has more than one count but fewer than ten. The chain carries TRBV5-4 and TRBJ2-7; either TRBD1 or TRBD2 may fit D (5 bases each). Trimming pared 4 bases from V and 6 bases from J, leaving 20 bases between. CDR1 and CDR2 (germline): SGHNT, YYREEE (reference sequence). This CDR3 is built from 15 residues. The CDR3 sequence: CASSGGSEIEREQYF. The CDR3 coding sequence is TGTGCCAGCAGCGGGGGTAGCGAGATCGAACGCGAGCAGTACTTC.

The chain joins TRBV29-1 to TRBJ2-1; D unresolved. The germline V gene has CDR1 SQVTM and CDR2 ANQGSEA. Trimming took 5 bases from V and 9 from J, leaving 11 bases between them. The CDR3 consists of 11 residues. CDR3 nucleotide sequence: TGCAGCGTTCGCCCGATGAGTGAGCAGTTCTTC. Translating gives CSVRPMSEQFF.

About this clone itself: This sample also contains other DNA sequences that code for the same CDR3. This chain uses TRBV30 with TRBJ2-7, with TRBD1 identical over 7 bases. The CDR3 contains 12 residues. Germline V lookup: CDR1 GTSNPN, CDR2 SVGIG (reference sequence). J gave up 5 bases and V 3 bases, and 4 bases lay outside the gene matches. Here the CDR3 reads CAWSETGDEQYF. Here the CDR3 DNA reads TGTGCCTGGAGCGAAACAGGGGACGAGCAGTACTTC.

The rearrangement links TRBV5-1 to TRBJ1-2; possibly TRBD1 for D (5 bases). The V gene lost 4 bases and the J gene lost 7 bases, with 11 bases spanning the gap. The V gene's germline CDR1 is SGHRS and CDR2 YFSETQ. The CDR3 loop spans 12 amino acids. CDR3 nucleotides: TGCGCCAGCAGCGCGGGGCTCGTTGGCTACACCTTC. Translation: CASSAGLVGYTF.

This clone was observed a single time. The J gene is TRBJ1-4, the V gene TRBV5-1, with D perhaps TRBD1 (6 bases). The V and J ends lost 0 bases and 12 bases respectively, with 15 bases between them. Germline V lookup: CDR1 SGHRS, CDR2 YFSETQ. The CDR3 contains 14 residues. The DNA for the CDR3 is TGCGCCAGCAGCTTGGCCTTAGGGGACACCGAACTGTTTTTT. Residues: CASSLALGDTELFF.

Comments on this clone: Other DNA sequences within the sample encode an identical CDR3. The CDR3 is CASSPGQGNTDTQYF. The CDR3, as DNA: TGTGCCAGCTCACCGGGACAGGGTAACACAGATACGCAGTATTTT. The V and J genes are TRBV18 and TRBJ2-3, with TRBD1 matching over 9 bases. The J segment lost 2 bases and the V segment lost 3 bases, leaving 3 bases of the junction unmatched. The CDR3 sequence is 15 residues long. Germline CDR1 KGHSH, CDR2 LQKENI. Variable domain in full (rest from reference TRBV18 and TRBJ2-3): NAGVMQNPRHLVRRRGQEARLRCSPMKGHSHVYWYRQLPEEGLKFMVYLQKENIIDESGMPKERFSAEFPKEGPSILRIQQVVRGDSAAYFCASSPGQGNTDTQYFGPGTRLTVL.

The genes are TRBV4-3 and TRBJ2-1, with 15 bases identical to TRBD2. CDR1 is LGHNA, CDR2 YSLEER, per germline. The V segment lost 0 bases and the J segment 1 base; nucleotides outside the gene matches: 7. CDR3 length: 20 amino acids. CDR3 bases: TGCGCCAGCAGCCAAGAATGGACTAGCGGGGGGGCCCGGTCCTACAATGAGCAGTTCTTC. It yields the protein CASSQEWTSGGARSYNEQFF.

The gene calls are TRBV5-1 and TRBJ2-3, with D perhaps given as TRBD1 or TRBD2 (5 bases each). Per germline, CDR1 SGHRS and CDR2 YFSETQ. The CDR3 contains 14 residues. The V end was cut by 3 bases, the J end by 0 bases, with 8 bases between. CDR3 DNA sequence: TGCGCCAGCAGCTCGGGACCTAGCACAGATACGCAGTATTTT. This encodes CASSSGPSTDTQYF.

The rearrangement joins TRBV5-1 to TRBJ2-1; 7 bases match TRBD2. V trimming: 0 bases; J trimming: 3 bases; junction bases outside the gene matches: 9. The CDR3 is made up of 17 amino acids. Germline CDR1 reads SGHRS; CDR2 reads YFSETQ. The chain's CDR3 is CASSLGEGRDGYNEQFF. CDR3 nucleotides: TGCGCCAGCAGCTTGGGGGAGGGGCGGGATGGCTACAATGAGCAGTTCTTC.